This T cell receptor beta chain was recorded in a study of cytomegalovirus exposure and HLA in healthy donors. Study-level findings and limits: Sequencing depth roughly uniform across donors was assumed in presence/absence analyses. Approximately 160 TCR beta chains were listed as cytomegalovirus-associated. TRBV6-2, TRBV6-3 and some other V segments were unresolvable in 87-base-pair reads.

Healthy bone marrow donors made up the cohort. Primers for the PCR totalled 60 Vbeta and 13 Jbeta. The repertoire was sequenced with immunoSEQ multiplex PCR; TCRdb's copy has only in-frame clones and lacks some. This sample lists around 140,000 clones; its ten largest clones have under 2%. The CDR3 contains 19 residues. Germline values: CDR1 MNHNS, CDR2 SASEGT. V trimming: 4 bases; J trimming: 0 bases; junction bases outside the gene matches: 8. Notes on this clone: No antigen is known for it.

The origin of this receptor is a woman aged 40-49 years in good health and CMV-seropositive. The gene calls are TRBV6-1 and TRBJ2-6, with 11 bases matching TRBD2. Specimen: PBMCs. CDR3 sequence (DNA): TGTGCCAGCAGTGCCTTAGCGGGAGGGCCAATCTCTGGGGCCAACGTCCTGACTTTC. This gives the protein CASSALAGGPISGANVLTF.